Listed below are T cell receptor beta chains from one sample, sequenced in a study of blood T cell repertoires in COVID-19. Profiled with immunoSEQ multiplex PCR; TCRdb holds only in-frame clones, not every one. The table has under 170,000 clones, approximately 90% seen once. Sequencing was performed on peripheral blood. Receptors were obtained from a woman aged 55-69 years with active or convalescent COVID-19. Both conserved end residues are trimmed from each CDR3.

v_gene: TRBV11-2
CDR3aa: ASSLEGGQNSPLH

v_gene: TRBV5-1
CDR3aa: ASKSANQNTGELF

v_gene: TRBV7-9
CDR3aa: ASSLAGGRTEAF

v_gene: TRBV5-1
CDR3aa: ASSLQGMLEAF

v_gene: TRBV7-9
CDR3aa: ASSLDSINEQF

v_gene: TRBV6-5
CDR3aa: ASSTPGQGGEAF

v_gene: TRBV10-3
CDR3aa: AISDGQAGSGANVLT

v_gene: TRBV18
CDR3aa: ASSPRPGGIEYEQY

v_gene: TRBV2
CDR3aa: ASSLRLESNEQF

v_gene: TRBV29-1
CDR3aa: SARDGAYEQY

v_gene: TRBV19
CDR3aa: ASRGRQGQGEQF

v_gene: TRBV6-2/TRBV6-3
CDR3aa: ASSRPGTGGATYGYT

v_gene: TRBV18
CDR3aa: ASSPIDSEAF

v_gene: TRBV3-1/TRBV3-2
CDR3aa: ASSPPPGRETQY

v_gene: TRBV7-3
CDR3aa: ASSSRGDPQETQY

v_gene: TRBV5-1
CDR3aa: ASSSGTSGGTKNIQY

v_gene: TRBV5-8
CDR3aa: ASSLMGGNNQPQH

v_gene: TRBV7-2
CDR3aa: ASSFDPAETQY

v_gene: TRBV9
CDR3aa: ASSAYDRGPSYNEQF

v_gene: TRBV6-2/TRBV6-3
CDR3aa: ASSYQGAFAEAF

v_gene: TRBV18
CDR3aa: ASSPPTSGGARDEQY

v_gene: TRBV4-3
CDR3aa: ASSQDPGQGGKLF

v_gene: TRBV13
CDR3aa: ASSFGQTTKEQY

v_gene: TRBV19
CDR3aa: ASTPLAGGPTDTQY

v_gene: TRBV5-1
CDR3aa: ASRDTTTDTQY

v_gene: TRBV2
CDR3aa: ASSVSLNEKLF

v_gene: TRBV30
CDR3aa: AWSMKQGASYEQY

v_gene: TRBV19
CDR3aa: ASRGSRLSGANVLT

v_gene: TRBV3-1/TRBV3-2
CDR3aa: ASTFSGGAFNEQF

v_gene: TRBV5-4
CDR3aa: ASSRRGGGNTEAF

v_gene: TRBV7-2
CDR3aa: ASSLGGVPTEAF

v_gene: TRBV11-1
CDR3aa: ASSLSATLSTDTQY

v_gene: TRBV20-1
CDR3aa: SASSGGDTQY

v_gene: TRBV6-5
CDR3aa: ASSQQGANYGYT

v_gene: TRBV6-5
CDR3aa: ASTPGGKYEQY

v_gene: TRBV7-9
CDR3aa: ASSSRTGGDYEQY

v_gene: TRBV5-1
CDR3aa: ASSLAGGLSTEAF

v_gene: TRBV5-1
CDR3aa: ASRAGDTGELF

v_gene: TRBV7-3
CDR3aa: ASSLQGNNSPLH

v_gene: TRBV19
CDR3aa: ASNTGTGNTGELF

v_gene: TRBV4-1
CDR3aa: ASSLRQGSAGELF

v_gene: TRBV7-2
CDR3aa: ASSSPSGNIAKNIQY

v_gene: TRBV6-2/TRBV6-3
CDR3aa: ASSSNTSSGFRNGYT

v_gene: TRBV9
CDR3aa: ASSVVGGSSYNEQF

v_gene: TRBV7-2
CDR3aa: ASSLELAGDSAFYEQY

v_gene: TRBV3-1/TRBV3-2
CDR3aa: ASSRTLRGEKLF

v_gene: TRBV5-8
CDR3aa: ASSDITGVSNQPQH

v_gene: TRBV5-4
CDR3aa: ASSTGGTRRGTQY

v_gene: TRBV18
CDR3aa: ASSPPASGGGETQY

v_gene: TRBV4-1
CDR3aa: ASSQHYQGANTGELF

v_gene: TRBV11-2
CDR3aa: ASSLDRGGNHLGELF

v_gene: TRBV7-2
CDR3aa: ASSLSRKDYT

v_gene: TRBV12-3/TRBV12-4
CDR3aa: ASSLGQNYGYT

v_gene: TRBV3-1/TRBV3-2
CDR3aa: ASSQDKGGDLAPKRHNEQF

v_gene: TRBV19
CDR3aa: ASSIGMGAGGGYT

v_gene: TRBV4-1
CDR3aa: ASSPGLAGSQETQY

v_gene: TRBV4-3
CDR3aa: ASSQDTEGSSYEQY

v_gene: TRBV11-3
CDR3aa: ASSSLLAPGTNEKLF

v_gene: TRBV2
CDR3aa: ASRAGGTSYEQY

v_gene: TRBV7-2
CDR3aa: ASSPWGGSNQPQH